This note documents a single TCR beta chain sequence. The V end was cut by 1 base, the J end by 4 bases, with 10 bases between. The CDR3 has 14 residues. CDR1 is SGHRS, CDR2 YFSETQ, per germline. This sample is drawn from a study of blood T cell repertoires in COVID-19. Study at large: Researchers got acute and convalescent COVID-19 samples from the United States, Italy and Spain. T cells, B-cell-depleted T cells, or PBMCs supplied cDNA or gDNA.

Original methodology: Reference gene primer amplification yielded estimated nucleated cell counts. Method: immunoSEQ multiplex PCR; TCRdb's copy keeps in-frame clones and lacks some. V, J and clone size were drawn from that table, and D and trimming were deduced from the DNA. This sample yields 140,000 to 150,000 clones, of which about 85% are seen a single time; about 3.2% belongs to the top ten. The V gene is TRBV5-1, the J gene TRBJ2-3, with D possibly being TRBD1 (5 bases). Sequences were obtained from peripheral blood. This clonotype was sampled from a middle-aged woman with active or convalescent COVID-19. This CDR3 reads CASSLFQGPDTQYF. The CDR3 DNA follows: TGCGCCAGCAGCTTGTTCCAGGGTCCAGATACGCAGTATTTT.